One and the same sample provided the 22 T cell receptor beta chains below, sequenced in a study of response to subunit inactivated influenza vaccine. From the RT-PCR reads, TCRdb called clonotypes with MiXCR, one entry per CDR3 protein. Of 800,000 or so distinct CDR3 sequences in the sample, about 20% are singletons; the top ten hold roughly a tenth. Sequenced material: PBMCs from blood, taken roughly 5 days after vaccination. The receptors come from a man between 50 and 59 years old who received an inactivated influenza vaccine.

V is TRBV10-3 and J is TRBJ2-1; D may be TRBD2 (5 bases). The V gene's germline CDR1 is ENHRY and CDR2 SYGVKD. The length of the CDR3 is 15 residues. V lost 7 bases and J lost 4, with 17 bases in between. This CDR3 reads CAIMGGERSYNEQFF. The CDR3 DNA reads as TGTGCCATCATGGGCGGAGAGCGGTCTTACAATGAGCAGTTCTTC.

This clonotype has only a few counts. The chain is built from TRBV7-8 and TRBJ2-7; no clear D gene. The CDR3 consists of 16 residues. Germline V gene lookup returns CDR1 SGHVS and CDR2 FQNEAQ. V lost 2 bases to trimming and J lost 2 bases, with 16 bases between them. The CDR3: CASSLWERTKTYEQYF. The CDR3 region has the DNA TGTGCCAGCAGCTTATGGGAACGAACAAAGACCTACGAGCAGTACTTC. The full variable domain, in which reference TRBV7-8 and TRBJ2-7 provide the parts outside the CDR3, is GAGVSQSPRYKVAKRGQDVALRCDPISGHVSLFWYQQALGQGPEFLTYFQNEAQLDKSGLPSDRFFAERPEGSVSTLKIQRTQQEDSAVYLCASSLWERTKTYEQYFGPGTRLTVT.

A few counts support this clonotype. The V and J genes are TRBV7-2 and TRBJ1-6; D gene unclear. Germline-derived CDR1 and CDR2 are SGHTA and FQGNSA. The V gene lost 5 bases and the J gene lost 7 bases, with 12 bases spanning the gap. This CDR3 has 14 amino acids. The CDR3 sequence is CASSPGSRNSPLHF. The CDR3 DNA reads as TGTGCCAGCAGCCCGGGGAGTAGGAATTCACCCCTCCACTTT.

V usage is TRBV29-1 and J usage is TRBJ2-7; D is uncertain. CDR1 is SQVTM, CDR2 ANQGSEA, per germline. V gave up 6 bases and J gave up 0 bases, with 9 bases separating them. There are 12 residues in the CDR3. The CDR3 sequence is CSVATASYEQYF. In nucleotides, the CDR3 is TGCAGCGTAGCGACGGCCTCCTACGAGCAGTACTTC.

This clonotype was picked up a small number of times. The chain recombines TRBV10-3 with TRBJ1-1; tentative D call: TRBD1 (6 bases). Trimming cost V 8 bases and J 1 base, with 11 bases left between them. This CDR3 region has 13 residues. CDR1 and CDR2 (germline): ENHRY, SYGVKD. DNA for the CDR3: TGTGCCATCGAAGGGGGAAGGAACACTGAAGCTTTCTTT. This codes for CAIEGGRNTEAFF.

This sequence joins TRBV28 and TRBJ2-7, with D possibly TRBD2 on 6 matching bases. V gave up 4 bases and J gave up 5 bases, with 15 bases separating them. This CDR3 region has 14 residues. Germline V gene data show CDR1 as MDHEN and CDR2 as SYDVKM. The CDR3 loop is CASSSPGVKDEQYF. In DNA form, the CDR3 reads TGTGCCAGCAGTTCCCCGGGGGTCAAAGACGAGCAGTACTTC.

The CDR3 spells CASSCETIDDEQYF. The CDR3 bases are TGTGCCAGCAGTTGCGAGACTATTGATGACGAGCAGTACTTC. The chain couples TRBV27 to TRBJ2-7; D might be TRBD2 (5 bases). Germline V CDR1 and CDR2: MNHEY, SMNVEV (reference sequence). With 4 bases removed from V and 5 bases from J, the gap between germline ends came to 15 bases. The CDR3 is 14 residues long.

V is TRBV29-1 and J is TRBJ2-5; possibly TRBD2 for D (5 bases). The V gene's germline CDR1 is SQVTM and CDR2 ANQGSEA. V shed 3 bases and J shed 5 bases, with 13 bases lying between them. CDR3 length: 13 residues. CDR3 residues: CSVDLGVLETQYF. The CDR3 DNA reads as TGCAGCGTTGATCTGGGAGTTTTGGAGACCCAGTACTTC.

This clonotype was picked up a small number of times. The V and J genes are TRBV7-8 and TRBJ2-5, with 8 positions matching TRBD1. Germline V gene sequence: CDR1 SGHVS, CDR2 FQNEAQ. This CDR3 is built from 16 residues. V was clipped by 4 bases and J by 2 bases; unmatched bases: 9. The CDR3 sequence is CASSSPRGPLQETQYF. The CDR3 DNA reads as TGTGCCAGCAGCTCTCCCAGGGGGCCGTTACAAGAGACCCAGTACTTC.

This rearrangement joins TRBV20-1 to TRBJ2-7; D is undetermined. The V gene's germline CDR1 is DFQATT and CDR2 SNEGSKA (reference sequence). The CDR3 loop spans 13 amino acids. The V and J ends lost 3 bases and 4 bases respectively, with 13 bases between them. This CDR3 reads CSARQYGAYEQYF. CDR3 in DNA: TGCAGTGCTAGGCAGTACGGAGCGTACGAGCAGTACTTC.

This clonotype was observed a handful of times. J is TRBJ2-5 and V is TRBV7-2; the D gene is possibly TRBD2 (6 bases). Germline lookup yields CDR1 SGHTA and CDR2 FQGNSA. This CDR3 spans 15 amino acids. V lost 5 bases and J 4 bases, leaving 17 bases between the germline ends. CDR3 protein: CASSLGGETPETQYF. CDR3 in DNA: TGTGCCAGCAGCCTGGGCGGGGAGACACCAGAGACCCAGTACTTC.

The chain joins TRBV7-9 to TRBJ2-1; tentatively, D is TRBD2 (5 bases). V lost 5 bases and J 7 bases, leaving 15 bases between the germline ends. This CDR3 has 14 residues. Germline V gene data show CDR1 as SEHNR and CDR2 as FQNEAQ (reference sequence). For the CDR3, the DNA is TGTGCCAGCAGCCCTGGAAATCCGGGGAATGAGCAGTTCTTC. It translates to CASSPGNPGNEQFF. Complete variable domain (other parts from reference TRBV7-9 and TRBJ2-1): DTGVSQNPRHKITKRGQNVTFRCDPISEHNRLYWYRQTLGQGPEFLTYFQNEAQLEKSRLLSDRFSAERPKGSFSTLEIQRTEQGDSAMYLCASSPGNPGNEQFFGPGTRLTVL.

This clonotype has a handful of counts. V gene TRBV7-2 combines with J gene TRBJ2-5; 8 bases align to TRBD1. Germline V gene sequence: CDR1 SGHTA, CDR2 FQGNSA. Losses at the gene ends were 2 bases for V and 4 bases for J; bases not matched to a gene: 9. The CDR3 extends over 16 amino acids. CDR3 sequence: CASSLSVGTGSETQYF. DNA of the CDR3: TGTGCCAGCAGCTTATCTGTAGGGACAGGCTCAGAGACCCAGTACTTC.

The chain is built from TRBV6-5 and TRBJ1-5; no clear D. Germline V gives CDR1 MNHEY, CDR2 SVGAGI. V lost 7 bases to trimming and J lost 6 bases, with 13 bases between them. This CDR3 is 13 amino acids long. CDR3 in DNA: TGTGCCAGCACAGTACTCGAAGGTCAGCCCCAGCATTTT. It is translated as CASTVLEGQPQHF.

This clonotype was counted between two and nine times. One end of the junction is discordant with germline, which a read error may explain. The V and J genes are TRBV20-1 and TRBJ2-7; 9 bases match TRBD2. CDR3 length: 16 amino acids. CDR1 DFQATT and CDR2 SNEGSKA come from the germline V gene (reference sequence). CDR3 sequence: CSARVGLAPRTYEQYF. The CDR3 DNA sequence: TGCAGTGCCAGAGTAGGACTAGCGCCCCGAACCTACGAGCAGTACTTC.

This clonotype has just a few counts. The rearrangement links TRBV28 to TRBJ2-7; possible D gene TRBD1, 5 bases. The CDR3 length is 14 residues. The germline gives CDR1 MDHEN, CDR2 SYDVKM. V dropped 3 bases and J dropped 1 base, with 10 bases sitting between them. The CDR3 reads CASSLTRQSYEQYF. The CDR3 DNA reads as TGTGCCAGCAGTTTGACCCGACAGTCCTACGAGCAGTACTTC.

As regards this clonotype: A junction end diverges from the germline sequence, so it may reflect a read error. The rearrangement links TRBV28 to TRBJ1-1; the D gene is possibly TRBD1 (5 bases). The CDR3 consists of 16 residues. Germline CDR1 and CDR2: MDHEN and SYDVKM. The CDR3 spells CVSSFIQTRRGTEAFF. CDR3 nucleotides: TGTGTCAGCAGTTTCATCCAAACACGGAGGGGCACTGAAGCTTTCTTT. The complete variable domain, with remaining parts taken from reference TRBV28 and TRBJ1-1, reads DVKVTQSSRYLVKRTGEKVFLECVQDMDHENMFWYRQDPGLGLRLIYFSYDVKMKEKGDIPEGYSVSREKKERFSLILESASTNQTSMYLCVSSFIQTRRGTEAFFGQGTRLTVV.

The rearrangement joins TRBV6-1 to TRBJ1-4; 7 bases match TRBD1. CDR3 length: 15 residues. Germline values: CDR1 MNHNS, CDR2 SASEGT. Trimming at V came to 6 bases and at J to 3 bases, leaving 7 bases not matched to a gene. The CDR3 is CASSRRDSPNEKLFF. CDR3 bases: TGTGCCAGCAGCCGCAGGGACAGCCCTAATGAAAAACTGTTTTTT.

This clonotype was recorded a few times. The rearrangement joins TRBV11-2 to TRBJ1-5; no clear D gene. The CDR3 extends over 14 amino acids. CDR1 is SGHAT, CDR2 FQNNGV, per germline. Deletions cut 1 base from V and 4 bases from J, with 8 bases between. The DNA for the CDR3 is TGTGCCAGCAGCTTAGCCTCAGAGAATCAGCCCCAGCATTTT. Amino acids: CASSLASENQPQHF.

The chain uses TRBV29-1 and TRBJ2-5; 15 nucleotides agree with TRBD2. The CDR3 covers 16 residues. Germline loops: CDR1 SQVTM, CDR2 ANQGSEA. V trimming: 7 bases; J trimming: 4 bases; junction bases outside the gene matches: 10. The DNA of the CDR3 is TGCAGCGCCCGGAAGGGGACTAGCGGGGGGACAGAGACCCAGTACTTC. Encoded protein: CSARKGTSGGTETQYF.

The table lists this clonotype with a count of one. V and J are TRBV5-1 and TRBJ2-2; tentatively, D is TRBD1 or TRBD2 (6 bases each). Deletions cut 3 bases from V and 2 bases from J, with 17 bases between. The germline V gene has CDR1 SGHRS and CDR2 YFSETQ. This CDR3 is built from 17 residues. CDR3 residues: CASSSLDRRVNTGELFF. DNA of the CDR3: TGCGCCAGCAGCTCTTTAGACAGGAGGGTAAACACCGGGGAGCTGTTTTTT.

The sample holds a few counts of this clonotype. This chain uses TRBV7-8 with TRBJ2-1; D is perhaps TRBD2 (5 bases). Trimming cost V 5 bases and J 5 bases, with 19 bases left between them. Germline CDR1 is SGHVS and CDR2 is FQNEAQ. CDR3 size: 16 residues. The CDR3 sequence: CASSPTGSGLDNEQFF. For the CDR3, the DNA is TGTGCCAGCAGCCCAACGGGAAGCGGTCTTGACAATGAGCAGTTCTTC.